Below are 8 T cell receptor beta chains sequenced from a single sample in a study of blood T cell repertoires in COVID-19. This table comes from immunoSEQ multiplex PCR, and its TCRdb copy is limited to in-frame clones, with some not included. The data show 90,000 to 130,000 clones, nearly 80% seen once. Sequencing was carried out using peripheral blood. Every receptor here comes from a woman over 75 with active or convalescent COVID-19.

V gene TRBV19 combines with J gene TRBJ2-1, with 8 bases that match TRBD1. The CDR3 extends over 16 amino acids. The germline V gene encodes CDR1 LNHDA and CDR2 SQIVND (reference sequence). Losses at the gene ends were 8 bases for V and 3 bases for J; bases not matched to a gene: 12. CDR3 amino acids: CASYPGRTGIYNEQFF. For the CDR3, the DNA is TGTGCCAGTTACCCTGGGCGGACAGGGATCTACAATGAGCAGTTCTTC.

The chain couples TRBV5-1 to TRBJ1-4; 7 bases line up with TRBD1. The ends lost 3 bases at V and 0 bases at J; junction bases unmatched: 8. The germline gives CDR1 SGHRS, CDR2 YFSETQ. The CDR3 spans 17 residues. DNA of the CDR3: TGCGCCAGCAGCTCGCAGCTCCAGGGGGCAACTAATGAAAAACTGTTTTTT. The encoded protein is CASSSQLQGATNEKLFF.

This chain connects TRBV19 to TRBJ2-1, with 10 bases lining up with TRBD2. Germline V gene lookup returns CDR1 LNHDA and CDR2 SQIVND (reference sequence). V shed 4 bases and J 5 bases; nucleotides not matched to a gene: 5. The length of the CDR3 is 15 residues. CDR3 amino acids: CASSTRTSGNNEQFF. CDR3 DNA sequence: TGTGCCAGTAGTACCCGGACTAGCGGAAACAATGAGCAGTTCTTC. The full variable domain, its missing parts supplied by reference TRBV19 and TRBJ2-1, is DGGITQSPKYLFRKEGQNVTLSCEQNLNHDAMYWYRQDPGQGLRLIYYSQIVNDFQKGDIAEGYSVSREKKESFPLTVTSAQKNPTAFYLCASSTRTSGNNEQFFGPGTRLTVL.

CDR3 region: CASSLNVGSSYNEQFF. In DNA, the CDR3 is TGTGCCAGCAGTTTAAATGTCGGTAGCTCCTACAATGAGCAGTTCTTC. The chain carries TRBV28 and TRBJ2-1; no clear D. The germline CDR1 and CDR2 sequences are MDHEN and SYDVKM. The CDR3 runs to 16 residues. The V end lost 2 bases, the J end lost 0 bases, and 11 bases lay between the germline ends.

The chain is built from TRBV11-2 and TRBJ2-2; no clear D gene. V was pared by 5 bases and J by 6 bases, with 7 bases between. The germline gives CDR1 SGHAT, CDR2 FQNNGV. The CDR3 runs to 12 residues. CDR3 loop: CASSPDPGELFF. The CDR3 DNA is TGTGCCAGCAGCCCAGATCCCGGGGAGCTGTTTTTT.

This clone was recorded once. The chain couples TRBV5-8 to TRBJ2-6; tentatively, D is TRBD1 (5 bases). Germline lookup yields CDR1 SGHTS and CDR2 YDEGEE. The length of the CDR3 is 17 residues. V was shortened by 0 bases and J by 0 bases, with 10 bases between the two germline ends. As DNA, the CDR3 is TGTGCCAGCAGCTTGGTTCCAGGGATCTCTGGGGCCAACGTCCTGACTTTC. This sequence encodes CASSLVPGISGANVLTF.

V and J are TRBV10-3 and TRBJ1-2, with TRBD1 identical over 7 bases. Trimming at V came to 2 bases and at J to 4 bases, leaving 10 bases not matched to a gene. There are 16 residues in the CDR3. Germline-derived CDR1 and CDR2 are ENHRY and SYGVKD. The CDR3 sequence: CAISEVPGQTSYGYTF. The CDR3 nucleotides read TGTGCCATCAGTGAGGTTCCGGGACAGACTTCCTATGGCTACACCTTC.

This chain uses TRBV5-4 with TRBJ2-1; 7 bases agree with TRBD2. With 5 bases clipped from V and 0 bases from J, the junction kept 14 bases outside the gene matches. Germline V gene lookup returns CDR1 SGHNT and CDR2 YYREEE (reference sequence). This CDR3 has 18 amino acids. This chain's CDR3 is CASSTSDLDHSSYNEQFF. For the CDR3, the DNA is TGTGCCAGCAGTACTAGCGATTTAGATCACAGCTCCTACAATGAGCAGTTCTTC.